This T cell receptor (beta chain) is from a study of T cells and Merkel cell carcinoma outcomes. Deletions cut 4 bases from V and 6 bases from J, with 18 bases between. The CDR3 extends over 14 amino acids. Germline CDR1 and CDR2: GTSNPN and SVGIG (reference sequence). TCRdb's table, derived via immunoSEQ multiplex PCR, lists solely in-frame clones and lacks some. The top ten hold roughly 0.92% of the sample, which has 9,500 to 15,000 clones, around 95% seen once. V is TRBV30 and J is TRBJ2-5; either TRBD1 or TRBD2 may supply D (5 bases each). The origin of this receptor is a human donor with Merkel cell carcinoma. What was sequenced was tumor tissue from Merkel cell carcinoma. The CDR3 DNA is TGTGCCTGGAACCCTGAGGGGCTTCCGAAGACCCAGTACTTC. The encoded protein is CAWNPEGLPKTQYF.